Sequencing of this TCR beta chain was carried out in a study of OX40 agonist ivuxolimab in advanced cancers. The overall study: Ivuxolimab, which is an agonistic anti-OX40 (CD134) antibody, was administered to the patients. Intravenous ivuxolimab at 0.01 to 10 mg/kg was given to patients every 2 weeks. Study results and limitations: With doses of 0.1-3.0 mg/kg, partial responders showed among the lowest clonal expansion.

Method: immunoSEQ multiplex PCR; TCRdb's copy keeps in-frame clones and lacks some. This table holds roughly 60,000 clones, more than 75% found once. In the case of this clone: Its antigen is unidentified.

Germline CDR1 reads SGDLS; CDR2 reads YYNGEE. This CDR3 has 15 residues. J gave up 5 bases and V 1 base, and 6 bases lay outside the gene matches. The starting material was CD4+ or CD8+ T cells sorted from blood, obtained in a trial of the OX40 agonist ivuxolimab. The J gene is TRBJ2-5, the V gene TRBV9; 9 bases are a match to TRBD1. This TCR was sampled from an adult with an advanced solid tumor such as melanoma, head and neck, liver or kidney cancer. CDR3 in amino acids: CASSVTGQGWETQYF. The CDR3 region has the DNA TGTGCCAGCAGCGTAACGGGACAGGGTTGGGAGACCCAGTACTTC.